This entry concerns a single TCR beta chain. Its target is not known. The identical CDR3 is also encoded by other nucleotide sequences in the sample. Following extraction, RNA underwent reverse transcription to cDNA, which served as the sequencing template. The data were produced by immunoSEQ multiplex PCR, yet TCRdb's version contains in-frame clones alone and is incomplete. The top ten clones hold 2.8% of a sample with fewer than 150,000 clones, 55% to 80% of them seen once. The sample belongs to a study of CD8+ T cells in alopecia areata. This CDR3 comprises 13 residues. Trimming cost V 0 bases and J 4 bases, with 7 bases left between them. CDR1 is SGHRS and CDR2 is YFSETQ in the germline V gene. Study-wide points: Scalp sample sequencing also detects resident alphabeta T cells of normal skin. Patients shared TCRs less clearly than mice did, possibly owing to HLA.

Starting from PBMCs, sorting isolated CD4+ and CD8+ T cells. This TCR was sampled from a human donor in good health. The rearrangement links TRBV5-1 to TRBJ2-5; the D is unclear. Sequencing used CD4+ T cells sorted from blood. DNA for the CDR3: TGCGCCAGCAGCTTGGCGGGCGCAGAGACCCAGTACTTC. Protein sequence: CASSLAGAETQYF. The full variable domain, its missing parts supplied by reference TRBV5-1 and TRBJ2-5, is KAGVTQTPRYLIKTRGQQVTLSCSPISGHRSVSWYQQTPGQGLQFLFEYFSETQRNKGNFPGRFSGRQFSNSRSEMNVSTLELGDSALYLCASSLAGAETQYFGPGTRLLVL.